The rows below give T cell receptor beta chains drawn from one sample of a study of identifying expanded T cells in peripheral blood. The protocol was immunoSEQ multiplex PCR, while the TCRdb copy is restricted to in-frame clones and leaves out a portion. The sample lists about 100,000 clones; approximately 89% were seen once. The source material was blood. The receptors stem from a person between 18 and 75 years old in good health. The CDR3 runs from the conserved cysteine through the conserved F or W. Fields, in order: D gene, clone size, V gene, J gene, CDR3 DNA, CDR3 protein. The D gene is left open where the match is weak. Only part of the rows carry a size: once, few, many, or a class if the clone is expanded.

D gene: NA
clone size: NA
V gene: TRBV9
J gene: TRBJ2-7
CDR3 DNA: TGTGCCAGCAGCCCCTACAACCAGGGGTACGAGCAGTACTTC
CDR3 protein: CASSPYNQGYEQYF

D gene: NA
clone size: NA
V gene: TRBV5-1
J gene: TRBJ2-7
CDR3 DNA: TGCGCCAGCAGCCCCTTGGGGCCCTACGAGCAGTACTTC
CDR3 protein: CASSPLGPYEQYF

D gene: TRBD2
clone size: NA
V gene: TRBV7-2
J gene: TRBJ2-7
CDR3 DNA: TGTGCCAGCAGCTCCGGGACTAGCGGGGGGATCGCCTACGAGCAGTACTTC
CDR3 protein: CASSSGTSGGIAYEQYF

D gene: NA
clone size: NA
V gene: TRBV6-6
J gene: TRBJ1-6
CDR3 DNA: TGTGCCAGCAGTGACTCGAGCTCCTATAATTCACCCCTCCACTTT
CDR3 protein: CASSDSSSYNSPLHF

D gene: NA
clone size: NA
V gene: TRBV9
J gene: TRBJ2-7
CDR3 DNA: TGTGCCAGCAATAGGGGCGGTTCTTGGTACGAGCAGTACTTC
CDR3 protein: CASNRGGSWYEQYF

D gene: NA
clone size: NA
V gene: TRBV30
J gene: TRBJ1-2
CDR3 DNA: TGTGCCTGGAGTGTATCGTCTGGGTTTAGGGATGGCTACACCTTC
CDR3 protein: CAWSVSSGFRDGYTF

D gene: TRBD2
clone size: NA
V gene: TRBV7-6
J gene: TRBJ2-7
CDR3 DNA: TGTGCCAGCAGCTTTGGGGGGGAAGGCTACGAGCAGTACTTC
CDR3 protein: CASSFGGEGYEQYF

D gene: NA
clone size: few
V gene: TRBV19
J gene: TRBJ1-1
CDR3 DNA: TGTGCCAGTAGTATAGTAGGCTCAGGGAACACTGAAGCTTTCTTT
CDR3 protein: CASSIVGSGNTEAFF

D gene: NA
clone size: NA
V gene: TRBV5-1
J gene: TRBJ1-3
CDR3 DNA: TGCGCCAGCAGCTTGGCAGGGTGGGAAGGAAACACCATATATTTT
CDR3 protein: CASSLAGWEGNTIYF

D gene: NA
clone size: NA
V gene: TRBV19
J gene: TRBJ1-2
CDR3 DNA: TGTGCCACCAGAGGTTTCCGGGATCCAGGGGGCTACACCTTC
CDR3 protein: CATRGFRDPGGYTF

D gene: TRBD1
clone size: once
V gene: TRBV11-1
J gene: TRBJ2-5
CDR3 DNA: TGTGCCAGCAGCTTAGACAGGGGAAGGGTTGAGACCCAGTACTTC
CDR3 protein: CASSLDRGRVETQYF

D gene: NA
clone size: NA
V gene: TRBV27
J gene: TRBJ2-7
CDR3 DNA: TGTGCCAGCAGTTTAACAGCTGCTTCCTACGAGCAGTACTTC
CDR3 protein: CASSLTAASYEQYF

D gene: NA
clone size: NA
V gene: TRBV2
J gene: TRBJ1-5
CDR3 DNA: TGTGCCAGCAGTGGGCTCAATCAGCCCCAGCATTTT
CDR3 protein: CASSGLNQPQHF

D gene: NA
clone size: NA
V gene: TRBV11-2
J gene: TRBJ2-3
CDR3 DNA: TGTGCCAGCAGACATAGCGGAGTTGCTATTAGCACAGATACGCAGTATTTT
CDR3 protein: CASRHSGVAISTDTQYF

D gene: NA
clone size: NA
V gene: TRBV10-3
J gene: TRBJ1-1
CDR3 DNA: TGTGCCATCAGTGATGACAGTGAAGCTTTCTTT
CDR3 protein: CAISDDSEAFF

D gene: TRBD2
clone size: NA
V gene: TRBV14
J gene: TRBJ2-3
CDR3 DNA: TGTGCCAGCAGCCGACTAGCGGGAGTGACAGATACGCAGTATTTT
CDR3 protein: CASSRLAGVTDTQYF

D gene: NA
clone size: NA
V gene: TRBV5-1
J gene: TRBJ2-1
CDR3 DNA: TGCGCCAGCAGCTTGGTGCTGGACGATGAGCAGTTCTTC
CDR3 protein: CASSLVLDDEQFF

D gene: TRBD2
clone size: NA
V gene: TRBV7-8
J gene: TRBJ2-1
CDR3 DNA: TGTGCCAGCAGCCCACCTCGGGAGGACGAGCAGTTCTTC
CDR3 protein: CASSPPREDEQFF

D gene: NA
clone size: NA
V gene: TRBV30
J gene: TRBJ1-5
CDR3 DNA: TGTGCCTGGAGTGTAGTAGGGCATCAGCCCCAGCATTTT
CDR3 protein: CAWSVVGHQPQHF